The entry that follows covers one T cell receptor beta chain sequence. Its antigen is unknown. The data were taken from a study of CD8 T cells in ankylosing spondylitis. Study-level points and caveats: Reports of some motif variants in reactive arthritis synovial fluid and blood predate this one. Seemingly distinctive of ankylosing spondylitis blood was a TCR beta motif formed by eight highly homologous variants. Reportedly, disease-linked clones are significantly enriched in ankylosing spondylitis patients' matched synovial fluid.

TCRdb itself ran the 5' RACE reads through MiXCR, one entry per CDR3 protein. The sample includes approximately 540,000 distinct CDR3 sequences, 10% to 15% of them seen just once. The V end lost 3 bases, the J end lost 1 base, and 4 bases lay between the germline ends. The CDR3 is 13 amino acids. The TCR originated in a male donor with ankylosing spondylitis. The chain has TRBV12-3 or TRBV12-4 and TRBJ1-5; no firm D call. Material: blood, either unsorted or a sorted T cell fraction (not recorded which). This CDR3 is CASSFMSNQPQHF. The CDR3 DNA reads TGTGCCAGCAGTTTTATGAGCAATCAGCCCCAGCATTTT.